A single sample is the source of the 5 T cell receptor beta chains below, sequenced in a study of blood T cell repertoires in COVID-19. TCRdb's copy holds only in-frame clones and misses some; the assay was immunoSEQ multiplex PCR. The sample records 140,000 to 150,000 clones, 78% being singletons. Input material: PBMCs or T cells enriched from blood (not recorded which). These receptor sequences come from a woman aged 50 to 65 who had recovered from COVID-19.

V usage is TRBV10-3 and J usage is TRBJ1-1; 7 bases are a match to TRBD1. The CDR3 totals 13 residues. Germline CDR1 reads ENHRY; CDR2 reads SYGVKD. V was clipped by 10 bases and J by 1 base; unmatched bases: 6. The CDR3 nucleotides read TGTGCCACTTGGGACAGTCCGAACACTGAAGCTTTCTTT. Translated: CATWDSPNTEAFF.

CDR3 bases: TGTGCCAGCGAGTCTGGGGCCAACGTCCTGACTTTC. This codes for CASESGANVLTF. The rearrangement uses TRBV2 and TRBJ2-6; D gene ambiguous. CDR3 length: 12 residues. The V end was cut by 8 bases, the J end by 1 base, with 3 bases between. CDR1 SNHLY and CDR2 FYNNEI come from the germline V gene.

This chain joins TRBV9 and TRBJ2-1, with TRBD2 matching over 10 bases. CDR1 is SGDLS, CDR2 YYNGEE, per germline. This CDR3 has 20 residues. V shed 4 bases and J 0 bases; nucleotides not matched to a gene: 16. The CDR3 reads CASSHPVGLAGAGSYNEQFF. Written as DNA, the CDR3 is TGTGCCAGCAGCCACCCCGTGGGGCTAGCGGGGGCCGGCTCCTACAATGAGCAGTTCTTC.

The chain is built from TRBV7-2 and TRBJ1-3; D remains ambiguous. Germline V gene sequence: CDR1 SGHTA, CDR2 FQGNSA. V lost 6 bases to trimming and J lost 4 bases, with 10 bases between them. This CDR3 has 13 amino acids. The CDR3 nucleotides read TGTGCCAGCAGTCATTCCCAAGGAAACACCATATATTTT. The encoded protein is CASSHSQGNTIYF.

The chain uses TRBV20-1 and TRBJ1-2; D remains ambiguous. V was shortened by 4 bases and J by 6 bases, with 9 bases between the two germline ends. The CDR3 contains 11 residues. Germline values: CDR1 DFQATT, CDR2 SNEGSKA (reference sequence). Here the CDR3 DNA reads TGCAGTGCTAATAACGAGGATGGCTACACCTTC. It is translated as CSANNEDGYTF.